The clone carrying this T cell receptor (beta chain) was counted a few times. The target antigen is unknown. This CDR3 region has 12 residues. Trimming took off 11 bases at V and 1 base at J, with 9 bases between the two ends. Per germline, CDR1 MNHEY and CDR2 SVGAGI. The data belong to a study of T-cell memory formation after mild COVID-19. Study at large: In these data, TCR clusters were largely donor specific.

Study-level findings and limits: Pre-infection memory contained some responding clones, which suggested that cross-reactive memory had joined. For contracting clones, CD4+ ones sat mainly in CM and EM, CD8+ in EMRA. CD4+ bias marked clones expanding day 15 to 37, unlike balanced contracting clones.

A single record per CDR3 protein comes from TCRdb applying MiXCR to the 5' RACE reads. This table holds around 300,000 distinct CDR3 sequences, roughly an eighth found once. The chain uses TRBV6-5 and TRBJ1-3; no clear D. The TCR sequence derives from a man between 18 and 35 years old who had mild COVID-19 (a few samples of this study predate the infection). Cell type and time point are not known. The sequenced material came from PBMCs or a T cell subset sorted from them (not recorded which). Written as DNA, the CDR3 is TGTGCCGCCACGGGGTCTGGAAACACCATATATTTT. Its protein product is CAATGSGNTIYF.